This T cell receptor beta chain was sequenced in a study of blood T cell repertoires in COVID-19. As for the study in general: The study drew acute and convalescent COVID-19 samples from the United States, Italy and Spain. PBMCs, B-cell-depleted T cells, or T cells were the source of the cDNA or gDNA that made up the material.

Assay used: immunoSEQ multiplex PCR; TCRdb lists only in-frame clones, some missing. The data contain about 86,000 clones, about 89% of them singletons. Trimming cost V 5 bases and J 4 bases; bases outside gene matches: 6. CDR1 is MGHDK and CDR2 is SYGVNS in the germline V gene. The CDR3 contains 14 residues. This clone was recorded only once. This sequence was found in a human donor in a cohort sampled during active COVID-19. The source material was peripheral blood. V and J are TRBV25-1 and TRBJ1-2; 8 bases map to TRBD1. The DNA of the CDR3 is TGTGCCAGCAGTCCACCGGACAGGGCCTATGGCTACACCTTC. It encodes CASSPPDRAYGYTF.